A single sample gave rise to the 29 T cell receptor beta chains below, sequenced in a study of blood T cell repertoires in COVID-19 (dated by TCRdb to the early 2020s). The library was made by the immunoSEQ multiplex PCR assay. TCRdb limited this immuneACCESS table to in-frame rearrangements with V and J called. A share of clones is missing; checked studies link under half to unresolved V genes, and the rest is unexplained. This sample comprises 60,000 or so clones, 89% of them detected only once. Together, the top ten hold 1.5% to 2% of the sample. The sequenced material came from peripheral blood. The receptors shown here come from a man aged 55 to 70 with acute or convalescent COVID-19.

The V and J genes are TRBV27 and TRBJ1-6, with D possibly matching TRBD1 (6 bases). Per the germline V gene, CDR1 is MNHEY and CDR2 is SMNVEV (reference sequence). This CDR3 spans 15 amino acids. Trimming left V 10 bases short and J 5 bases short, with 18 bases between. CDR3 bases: TGTGCCACTTCCCCTAGGACAGTGGATAATTCACCCCTCCACTTT. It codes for CATSPRTVDNSPLHF.

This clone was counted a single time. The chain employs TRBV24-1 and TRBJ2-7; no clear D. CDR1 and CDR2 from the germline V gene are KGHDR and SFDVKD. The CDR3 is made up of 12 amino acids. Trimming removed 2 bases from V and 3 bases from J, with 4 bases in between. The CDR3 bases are TGTGCCACCAGTGATTACGGCTACGAGCAGTACTTC. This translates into CATSDYGYEQYF.

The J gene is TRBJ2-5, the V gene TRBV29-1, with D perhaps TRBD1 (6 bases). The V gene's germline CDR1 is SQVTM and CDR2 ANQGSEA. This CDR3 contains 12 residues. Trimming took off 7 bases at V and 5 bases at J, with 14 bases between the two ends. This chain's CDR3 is CSGVQGGETQYF. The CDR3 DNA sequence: TGCAGCGGGGTACAGGGCGGGGAGACCCAGTACTTC.

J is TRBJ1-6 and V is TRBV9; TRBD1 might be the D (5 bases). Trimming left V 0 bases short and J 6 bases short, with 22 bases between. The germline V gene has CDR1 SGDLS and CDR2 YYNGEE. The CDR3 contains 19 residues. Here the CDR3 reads CASSVGTRMGSQGNSPLHF. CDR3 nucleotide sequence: TGTGCCAGCAGCGTAGGGACCAGAATGGGATCTCAGGGTAATTCACCCCTCCACTTT.

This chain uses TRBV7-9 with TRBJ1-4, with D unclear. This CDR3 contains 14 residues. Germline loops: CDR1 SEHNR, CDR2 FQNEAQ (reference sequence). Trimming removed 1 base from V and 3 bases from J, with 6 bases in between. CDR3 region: CASSLGQANEKLFF. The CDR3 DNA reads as TGTGCCAGCAGCTTAGGGCAGGCTAATGAAAAACTGTTTTTT. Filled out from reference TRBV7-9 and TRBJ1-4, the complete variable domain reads DTGVSQNPRHKITKRGQNVTFRCDPISEHNRLYWYRQTLGQGPEFLTYFQNEAQLEKSRLLSDRFSAERPKGSFSTLEIQRTEQGDSAMYLCASSLGQANEKLFFGSGTQLSVL.

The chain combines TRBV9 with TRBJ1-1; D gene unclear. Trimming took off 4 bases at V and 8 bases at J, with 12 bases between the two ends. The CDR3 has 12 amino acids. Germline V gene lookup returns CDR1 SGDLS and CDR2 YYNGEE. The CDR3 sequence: CASSPGRQEAFF. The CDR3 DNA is TGTGCCAGCAGCCCCGGAAGACAAGAAGCTTTCTTT.

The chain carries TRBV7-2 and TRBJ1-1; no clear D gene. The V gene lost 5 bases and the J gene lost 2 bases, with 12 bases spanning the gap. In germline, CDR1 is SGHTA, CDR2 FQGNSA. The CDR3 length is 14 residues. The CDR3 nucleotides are TGTGCCAGCAGCCCCCAGGCAGTTAACACTGAAGCTTTCTTT. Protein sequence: CASSPQAVNTEAFF.

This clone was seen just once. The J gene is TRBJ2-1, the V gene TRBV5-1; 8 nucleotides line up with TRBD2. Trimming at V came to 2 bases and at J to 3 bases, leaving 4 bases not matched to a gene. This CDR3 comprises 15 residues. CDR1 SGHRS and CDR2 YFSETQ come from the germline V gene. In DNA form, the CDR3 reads TGCGCCAGCAGCTTCGCCGGGGGGGACTACAATGAGCAGTTCTTC. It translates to CASSFAGGDYNEQFF.

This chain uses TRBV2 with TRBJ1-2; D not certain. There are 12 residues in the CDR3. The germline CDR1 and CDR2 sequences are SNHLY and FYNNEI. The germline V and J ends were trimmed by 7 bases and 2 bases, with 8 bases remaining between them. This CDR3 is CASNERNYGYTF. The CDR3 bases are TGTGCCAGCAATGAGCGAAACTATGGCTACACCTTC.

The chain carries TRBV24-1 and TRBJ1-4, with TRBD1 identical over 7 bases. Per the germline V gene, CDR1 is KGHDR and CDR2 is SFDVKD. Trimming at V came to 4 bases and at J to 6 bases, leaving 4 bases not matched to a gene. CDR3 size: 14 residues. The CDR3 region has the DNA TGTGCCACCAGTGACACCGGGACAGATGAAAAACTGTTTTTT. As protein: CATSDTGTDEKLFF.

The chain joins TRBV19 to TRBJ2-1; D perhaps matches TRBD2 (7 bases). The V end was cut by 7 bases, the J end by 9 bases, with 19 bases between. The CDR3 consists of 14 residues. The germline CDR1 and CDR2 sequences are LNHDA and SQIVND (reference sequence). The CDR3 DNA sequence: TGTGCCAGTATTCGGAATCGAGGGGGGGGTGAGCAGTTCTTC. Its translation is CASIRNRGGGEQFF.

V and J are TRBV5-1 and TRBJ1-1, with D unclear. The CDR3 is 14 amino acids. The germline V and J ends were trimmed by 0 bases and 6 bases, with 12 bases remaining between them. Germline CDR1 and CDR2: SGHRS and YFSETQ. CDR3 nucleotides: TGCGCCAGCAGCTTGGAATCGGCGGGGTCTGAAGCTTTCTTT. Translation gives CASSLESAGSEAFF. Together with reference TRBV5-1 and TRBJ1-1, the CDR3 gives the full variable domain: KAGVTQTPRYLIKTRGQQVTLSCSPISGHRSVSWYQQTPGQGLQFLFEYFSETQRNKGNFPGRFSGRQFSNSRSEMNVSTLELGDSALYLCASSLESAGSEAFFGQGTRLTVV.

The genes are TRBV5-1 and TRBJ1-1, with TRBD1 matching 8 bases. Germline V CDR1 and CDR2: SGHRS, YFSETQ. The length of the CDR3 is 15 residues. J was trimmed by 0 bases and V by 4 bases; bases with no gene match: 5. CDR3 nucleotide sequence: TGCGCCAGCAGCATCACAGGGGGGCTGAACACTGAAGCTTTCTTT. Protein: CASSITGGLNTEAFF.

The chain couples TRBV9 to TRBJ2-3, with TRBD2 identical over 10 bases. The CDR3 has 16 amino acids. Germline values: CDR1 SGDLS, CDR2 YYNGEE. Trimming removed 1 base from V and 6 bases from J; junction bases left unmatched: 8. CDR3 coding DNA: TGTGCCAGCAGCGTAACAGCGGGGGGGCCCTTTGATACGCAGTATTTT. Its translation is CASSVTAGGPFDTQYF.

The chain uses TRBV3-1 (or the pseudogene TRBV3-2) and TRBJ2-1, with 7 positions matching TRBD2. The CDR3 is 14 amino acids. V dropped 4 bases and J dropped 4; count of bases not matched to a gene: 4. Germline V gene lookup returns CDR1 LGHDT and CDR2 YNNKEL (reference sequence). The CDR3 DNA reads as TGTGCCAGCAGCCTGACTAGCTATTACAATGAGCAGTTCTTC. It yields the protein CASSLTSYYNEQFF.

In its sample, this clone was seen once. The CDR3 DNA reads as TGTGCCAGCAGCTTACCGGACAGTGGTTACAATGAGCAGTTCTTC. Translating gives CASSLPDSGYNEQFF. The V gene is TRBV13, the J gene TRBJ2-1; D possibly corresponds to TRBD1 (6 bases). Trimming pared 2 bases from V and 4 bases from J, leaving 12 bases between. The CDR3 totals 15 residues. CDR1 is PRHDT and CDR2 is FYEKMQ in the germline V gene (reference sequence). Full variable domain (remainder filled in from reference TRBV13 and TRBJ2-1): AAGVIQSPRHLIKEKRETATLKCYPIPRHDTVYWYQQGPGQDPQFLISFYEKMQSDKGSIPDRFSAQQFSDYHSELNMSSLELGDSALYFCASSLPDSGYNEQFFGPGTRLTVL.

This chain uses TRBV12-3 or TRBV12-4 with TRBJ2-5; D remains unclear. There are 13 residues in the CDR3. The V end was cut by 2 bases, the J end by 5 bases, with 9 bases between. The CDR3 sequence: CASSLLGMETQYF. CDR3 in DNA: TGTGCCAGCAGTTTATTGGGCATGGAGACCCAGTACTTC.

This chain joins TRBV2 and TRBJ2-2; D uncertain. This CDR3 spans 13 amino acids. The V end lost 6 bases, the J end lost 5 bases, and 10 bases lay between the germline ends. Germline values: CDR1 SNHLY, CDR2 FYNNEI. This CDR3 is CASSPLRTGELFF. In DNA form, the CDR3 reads TGTGCCAGCAGCCCATTGCGAACCGGGGAGCTGTTTTTT. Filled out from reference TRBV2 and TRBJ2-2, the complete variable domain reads EPEVTQTPSHQVTQMGQEVILRCVPISNHLYFYWYRQILGQKVEFLVSFYNNEISEKSEIFDDQFSVERPDGSNFTLKIRSTKLEDSAMYFCASSPLRTGELFFGEGSRLTVL.

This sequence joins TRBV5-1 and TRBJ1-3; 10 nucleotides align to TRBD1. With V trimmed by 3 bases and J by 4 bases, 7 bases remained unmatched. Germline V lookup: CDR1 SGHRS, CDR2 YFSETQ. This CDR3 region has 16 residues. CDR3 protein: CASSSFGTGAGNTIYF. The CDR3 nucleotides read TGCGCCAGCAGCTCGTTCGGGACAGGGGCCGGAAACACCATATATTTT. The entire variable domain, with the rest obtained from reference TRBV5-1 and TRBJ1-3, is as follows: KAGVTQTPRYLIKTRGQQVTLSCSPISGHRSVSWYQQTPGQGLQFLFEYFSETQRNKGNFPGRFSGRQFSNSRSEMNVSTLELGDSALYLCASSSFGTGAGNTIYFGEGSWLTVV.

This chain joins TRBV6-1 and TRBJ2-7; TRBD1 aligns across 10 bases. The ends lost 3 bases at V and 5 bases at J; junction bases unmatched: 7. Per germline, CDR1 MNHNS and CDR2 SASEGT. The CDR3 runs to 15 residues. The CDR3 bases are TGTGCCAGCAGTGATAGGACAGGGGGTGCCGACGAGCAGTACTTC. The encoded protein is CASSDRTGGADEQYF.

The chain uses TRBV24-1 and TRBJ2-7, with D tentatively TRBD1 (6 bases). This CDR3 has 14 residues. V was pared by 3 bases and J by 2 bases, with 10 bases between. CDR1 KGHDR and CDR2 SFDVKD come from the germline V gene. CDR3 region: CATSDGQFTYEQYF. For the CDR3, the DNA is TGTGCCACCAGTGATGGACAGTTTACCTACGAGCAGTACTTC.

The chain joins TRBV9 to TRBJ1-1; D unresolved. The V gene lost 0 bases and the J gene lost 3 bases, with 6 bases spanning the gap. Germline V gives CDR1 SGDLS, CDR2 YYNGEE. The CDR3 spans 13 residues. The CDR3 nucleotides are TGTGCCAGCAGCGTAGAGCAGGACACTGAAGCTTTCTTT. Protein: CASSVEQDTEAFF.

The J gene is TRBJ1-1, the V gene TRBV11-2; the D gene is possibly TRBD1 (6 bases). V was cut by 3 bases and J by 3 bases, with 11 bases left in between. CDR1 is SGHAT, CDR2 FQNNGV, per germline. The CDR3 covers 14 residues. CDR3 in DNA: TGTGCCAGCAGCTTTACCAGGGGAGACACTGAAGCTTTCTTT. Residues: CASSFTRGDTEAFF.

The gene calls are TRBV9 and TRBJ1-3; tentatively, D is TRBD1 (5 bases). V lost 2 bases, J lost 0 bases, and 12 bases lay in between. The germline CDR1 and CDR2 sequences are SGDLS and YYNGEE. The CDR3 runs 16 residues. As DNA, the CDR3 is TGTGCCAGCAGCGTGGGGCCGCAGGGCTCTGGAAACACCATATATTTT. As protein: CASSVGPQGSGNTIYF.

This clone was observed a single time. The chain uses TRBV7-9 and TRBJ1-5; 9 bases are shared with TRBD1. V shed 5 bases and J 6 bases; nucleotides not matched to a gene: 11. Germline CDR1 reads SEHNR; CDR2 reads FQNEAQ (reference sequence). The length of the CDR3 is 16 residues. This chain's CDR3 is CASSLGTGGAGQPQHF. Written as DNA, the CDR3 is TGTGCCAGCAGCCTAGGAACAGGGGGCGCCGGTCAGCCCCAGCATTTT.

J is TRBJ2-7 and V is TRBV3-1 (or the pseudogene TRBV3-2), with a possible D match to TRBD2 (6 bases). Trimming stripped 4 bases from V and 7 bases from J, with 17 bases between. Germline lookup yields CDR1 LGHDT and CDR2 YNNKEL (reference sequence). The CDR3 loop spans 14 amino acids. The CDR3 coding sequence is TGTGCCAGCAGCCCATCTAGCGTCCAAGCGGAGCAGTACTTC. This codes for CASSPSSVQAEQYF.

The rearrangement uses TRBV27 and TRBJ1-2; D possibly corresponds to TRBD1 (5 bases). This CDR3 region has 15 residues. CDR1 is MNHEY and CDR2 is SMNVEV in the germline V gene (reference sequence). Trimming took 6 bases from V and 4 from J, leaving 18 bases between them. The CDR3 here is CASRFSGFVGYGYTF. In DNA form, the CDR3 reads TGTGCCAGCAGGTTTTCAGGGTTTGTGGGCTATGGCTACACCTTC.

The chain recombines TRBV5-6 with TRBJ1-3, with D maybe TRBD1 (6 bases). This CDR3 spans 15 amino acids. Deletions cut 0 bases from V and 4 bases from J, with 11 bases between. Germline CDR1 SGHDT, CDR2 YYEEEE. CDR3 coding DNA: TGTGCCAGCAGCTTGGGGCCGACAGGCGGAAACACCATATATTTT. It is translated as CASSLGPTGGNTIYF.

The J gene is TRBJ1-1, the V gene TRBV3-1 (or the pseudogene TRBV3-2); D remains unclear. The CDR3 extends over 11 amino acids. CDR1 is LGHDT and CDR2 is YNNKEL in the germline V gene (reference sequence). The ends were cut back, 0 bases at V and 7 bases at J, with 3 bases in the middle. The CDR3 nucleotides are TGTGCCAGCAGCCAAGACAGTGAAGCTTTCTTT. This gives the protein CASSQDSEAFF.